The clone carrying this TCR beta chain was detected once. Its cognate antigen is unknown. The data stem from a study of cytomegalovirus exposure and HLA in healthy donors. Findings and limits, study-wide: Some V segments (TRBV6-2 and TRBV6-3 among them) were excluded as indistinguishable. Compared with the approximately 670-donor mean, an Asian-associated ancestry cluster reportedly had fewer N-insertions, according to a later analysis.

Primers for the PCR totalled 60 Vbeta and 13 Jbeta. Repertoires were generated with immunoSEQ multiplex PCR, while TCRdb's copy carries only in-frame clones and drops some. The data show approximately 240,000 clones, about 80% seen once. CDR1 is SNHLY and CDR2 is FYNNEI in the germline V gene. Trimming took 2 bases from V and 4 from J, leaving 11 bases between them. The CDR3 is made up of 14 amino acids. The V gene is TRBV2, the J gene TRBJ1-2, with D uncertain. The sequencing sample was made of PBMCs. This sequence originates from a woman in her thirties or forties in good health and CMV-seronegative. CDR3 nucleotide sequence: TGTGCCAGCAGTGAACTAGGCCCCCTCTATGGCTACACCTTC. Its protein product is CASSELGPLYGYTF.